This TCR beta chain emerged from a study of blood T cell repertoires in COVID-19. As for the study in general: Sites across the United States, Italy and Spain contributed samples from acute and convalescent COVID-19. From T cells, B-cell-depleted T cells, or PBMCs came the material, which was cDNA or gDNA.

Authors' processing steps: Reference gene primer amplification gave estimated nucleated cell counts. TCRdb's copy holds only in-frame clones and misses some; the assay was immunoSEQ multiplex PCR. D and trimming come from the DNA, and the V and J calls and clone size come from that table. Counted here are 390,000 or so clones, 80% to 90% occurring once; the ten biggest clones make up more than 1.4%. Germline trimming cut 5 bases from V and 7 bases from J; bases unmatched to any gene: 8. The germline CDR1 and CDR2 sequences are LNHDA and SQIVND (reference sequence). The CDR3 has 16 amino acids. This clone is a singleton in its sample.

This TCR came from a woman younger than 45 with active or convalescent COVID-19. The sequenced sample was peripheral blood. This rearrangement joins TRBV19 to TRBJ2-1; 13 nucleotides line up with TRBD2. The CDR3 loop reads CASSSGLAGAYNEQFF. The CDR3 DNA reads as TGTGCCAGTAGTTCCGGACTAGCGGGAGCTTATAATGAGCAGTTCTTC.